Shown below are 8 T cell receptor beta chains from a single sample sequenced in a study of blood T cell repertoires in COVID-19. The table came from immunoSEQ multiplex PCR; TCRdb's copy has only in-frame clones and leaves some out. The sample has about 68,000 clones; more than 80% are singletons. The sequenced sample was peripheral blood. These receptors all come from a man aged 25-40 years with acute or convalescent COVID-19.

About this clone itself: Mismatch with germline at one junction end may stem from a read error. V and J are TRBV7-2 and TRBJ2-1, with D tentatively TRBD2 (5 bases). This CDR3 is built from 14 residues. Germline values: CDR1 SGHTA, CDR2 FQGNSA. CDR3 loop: CASRLELGDNEQFF. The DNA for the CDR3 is TGTGCCAGCAGGTTAGAACTGGGAGACAATGAGCAGTTCTTC.

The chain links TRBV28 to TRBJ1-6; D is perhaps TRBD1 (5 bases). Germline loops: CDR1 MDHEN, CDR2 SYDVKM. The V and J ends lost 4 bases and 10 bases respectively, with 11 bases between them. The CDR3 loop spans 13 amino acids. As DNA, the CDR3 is TGTGCCAGCAGTTCCAGGGCAGGCTCACCCCTCCACTTT. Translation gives CASSSRAGSPLHF.

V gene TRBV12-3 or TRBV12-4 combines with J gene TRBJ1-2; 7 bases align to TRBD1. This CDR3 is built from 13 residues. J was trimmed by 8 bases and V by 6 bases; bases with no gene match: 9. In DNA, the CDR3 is TGTGCCAGCAGCCCTACGAGACAGGGAGGCTACACCTTC. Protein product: CASSPTRQGGYTF.

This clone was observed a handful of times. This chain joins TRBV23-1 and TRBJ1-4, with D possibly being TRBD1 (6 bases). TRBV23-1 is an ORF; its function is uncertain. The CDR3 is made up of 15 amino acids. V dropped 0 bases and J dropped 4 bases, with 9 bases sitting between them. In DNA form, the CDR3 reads TGCGCCAGCAGTCAATCTGCAGGGGATAATGAAAAACTGTTTTTT. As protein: CASSQSAGDNEKLFF.

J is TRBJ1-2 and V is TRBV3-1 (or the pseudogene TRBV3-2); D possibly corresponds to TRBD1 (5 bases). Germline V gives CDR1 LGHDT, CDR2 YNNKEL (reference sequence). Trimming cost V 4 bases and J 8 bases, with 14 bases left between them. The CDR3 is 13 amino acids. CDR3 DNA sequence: TGTGCCAGCAGCCCTCGGGGGGGTTGGGGCTACACCTTC. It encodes CASSPRGGWGYTF.

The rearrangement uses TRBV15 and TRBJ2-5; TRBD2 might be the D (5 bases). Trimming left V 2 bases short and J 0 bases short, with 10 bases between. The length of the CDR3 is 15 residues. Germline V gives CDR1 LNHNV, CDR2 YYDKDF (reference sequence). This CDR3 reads CATSRRSGNQETQYF. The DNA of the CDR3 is TGTGCCACCAGCAGACGCTCCGGGAACCAAGAGACCCAGTACTTC.

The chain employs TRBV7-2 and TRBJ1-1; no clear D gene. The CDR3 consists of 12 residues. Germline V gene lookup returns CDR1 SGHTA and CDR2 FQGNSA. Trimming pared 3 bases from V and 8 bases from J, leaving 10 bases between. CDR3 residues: CASSFLSPEAFF. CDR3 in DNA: TGTGCCAGCAGCTTCTTGTCTCCCGAAGCTTTCTTT.

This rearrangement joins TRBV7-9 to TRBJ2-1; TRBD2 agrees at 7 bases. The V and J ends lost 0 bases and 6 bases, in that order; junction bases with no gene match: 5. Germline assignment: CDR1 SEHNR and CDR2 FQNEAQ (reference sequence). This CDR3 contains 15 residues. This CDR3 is CASSLAGGGFNEQFF. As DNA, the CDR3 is TGTGCCAGCAGCTTAGCTGGGGGGGGGTTCAATGAGCAGTTCTTC. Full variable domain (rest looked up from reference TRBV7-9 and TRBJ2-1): DTGVSQNPRHKITKRGQNVTFRCDPISEHNRLYWYRQTLGQGPEFLTYFQNEAQLEKSRLLSDRFSAERPKGSFSTLEIQRTEQGDSAMYLCASSLAGGGFNEQFFGPGTRLTVL.